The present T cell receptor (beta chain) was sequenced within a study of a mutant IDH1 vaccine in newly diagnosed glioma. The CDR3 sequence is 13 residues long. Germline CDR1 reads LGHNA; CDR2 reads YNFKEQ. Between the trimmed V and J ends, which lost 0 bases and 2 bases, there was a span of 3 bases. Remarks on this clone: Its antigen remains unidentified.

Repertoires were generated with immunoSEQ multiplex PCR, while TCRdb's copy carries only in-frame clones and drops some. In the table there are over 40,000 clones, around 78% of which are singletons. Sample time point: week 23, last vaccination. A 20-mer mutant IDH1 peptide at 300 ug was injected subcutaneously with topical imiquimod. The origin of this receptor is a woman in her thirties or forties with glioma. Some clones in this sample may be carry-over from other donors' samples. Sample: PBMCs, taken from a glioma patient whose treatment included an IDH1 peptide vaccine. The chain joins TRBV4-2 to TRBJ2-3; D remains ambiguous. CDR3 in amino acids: CASSQEFTDTQYF. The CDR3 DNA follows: TGTGCCAGCAGCCAAGAATTCACAGATACGCAGTATTTT.